The T cell receptor beta chain under discussion was sequenced for a study of graft-versus-host responses after intestinal transplantation. Findings and caveats of the study: GvH clones detected in recipient marrow included some appearing first in ileum or blood.

Only a few counts were recorded for this clone. Its antigen is not known. Looked up from germline, CDR1 is SGHVS and CDR2 is FNYEAQ. The CDR3 extends over 11 amino acids. V was trimmed by 5 bases and J by 6 bases, leaving 5 bases between them. Sequenced by immunoSEQ multiplex PCR; TCRdb stores in-frame clones only, minus some. The sample comprises 84,000 or so clones, around 86% of which are singletons, and around 7.8% rests with the top ten. This sample comprised unstimulated CD8+ T cells sorted from spleen or lymph node cells, obtained before transplant. The V gene is TRBV7-6, the J gene TRBJ2-1; D is unclear. This TCR was sampled from a human donor who was the organ donor for an intestinal transplant. The CDR3 DNA reads TGTGCCAGCAGCCTCGGCAATGAGCAGTTCTTC. Translated: CASSLGNEQFF.